Presented here are 16 T cell receptor beta chains from one specimen sequenced in a study of ipilimumab plus nivolumab after autologous stem cell transplantation. Here immunoSEQ multiplex PCR was the method, and the copy in TCRdb shows in-frame clones only, minus some. The sample has about 12,000 clones; more than 65% are singletons. The sequences come from PBMCs, collected in a trial of ipilimumab plus nivolumab as post-transplant consolidation. These receptors were collected from a male donor with diffuse large B-cell lymphoma.

The chain employs TRBV30 and TRBJ2-7; D might be TRBD1 (5 bases). The germline V and J ends were trimmed by 3 bases and 7 bases, with 10 bases remaining between them. The CDR3 totals 11 residues. The germline V gene has CDR1 GTSNPN and CDR2 SVGIG (reference sequence). The DNA for the CDR3 is TGTGCCTGGAGGGGGCTGAGGGAGCAGTACTTC. This encodes CAWRGLREQYF.

This chain uses TRBV6-5 with TRBJ2-1; 8 nucleotides line up with TRBD2. V gave up 7 bases and J gave up 6 bases; unmatched junction bases: 8. The CDR3 is made up of 14 amino acids. Germline loops: CDR1 MNHEY, CDR2 SVGAGI. The CDR3 loop is CASNEAGLVNEQFF. CDR3 DNA: TGTGCCAGCAATGAAGCGGGACTAGTCAATGAGCAGTTCTTC.

The CDR3 sequence: CAITPGAYGYTF. CDR3 sequence (DNA): TGTGCCATCACCCCGGGGGCCTATGGCTACACCTTC. V and J are TRBV10-3 and TRBJ1-2, with a possible D match to TRBD1 (6 bases). Trimming stripped 7 bases from V and 4 bases from J, with 10 bases between. From germline, CDR1 is ENHRY and CDR2 SYGVKD. This CDR3 is built from 12 residues.

Note on this clone: A junction end diverges from the germline sequence, so it may reflect a read error. V and J are TRBV7-9 and TRBJ1-3; D is unresolved. The CDR3 has 14 amino acids. Germline V gives CDR1 SEHNR, CDR2 FQNEAQ (reference sequence). This CDR3 is CAGSLGGDRNTIYF. In nucleotides, the CDR3 is TGTGCCGGCAGCTTAGGTGGGGATAGAAACACCATATATTTT.

The chain recombines TRBV6-5 with TRBJ1-3, with 8 bases lining up with TRBD1. This CDR3 region has 14 residues. Trimming cost V 6 bases and J 0 bases; bases outside gene matches: 1. CDR1 is MNHEY and CDR2 is SVGAGI in the germline V gene. DNA of the CDR3: TGTGCCAGCAGAGACAGGGGCTCTGGAAACACCATATATTTT. Amino acid sequence: CASRDRGSGNTIYF.

Only a few counts were recorded for this clone. This rearrangement joins TRBV6-5 to TRBJ2-1; unclear D gene. The V gene's germline CDR1 is MNHEY and CDR2 SVGAGI. There are 12 residues in the CDR3. Deletions cut 2 bases from V and 8 bases from J, with 7 bases between. Here the CDR3 DNA reads TGTGCCAGCAGTTACGCATTGGATGAGCAGTTCTTC. It specifies CASSYALDEQFF.

The rearrangement joins TRBV10-3 to TRBJ1-4; D may be TRBD1 (5 bases). The germline CDR1 and CDR2 sequences are ENHRY and SYGVKD. The CDR3 has 13 amino acids. V lost 3 bases and J 7 bases, leaving 9 bases between the germline ends. The CDR3 DNA sequence: TGTGCCATCAGTGAACAGGTATTTGAAAAACTGTTTTTT. This gives the protein CAISEQVFEKLFF.

This clone was observed a few times. The sample has other DNA sequences that encode this CDR3 too. The chain is built from TRBV9 and TRBJ1-6; D uncertain. Trimming removed 2 bases from V and 6 bases from J, with 12 bases in between. The CDR3 extends over 15 amino acids. Germline CDR1 and CDR2: SGDLS and YYNGEE. The CDR3 DNA follows: TGTGCCAGCAGCGTGGAAGGCCGGCCTAATTCACCCCTCCACTTT. Encoded protein: CASSVEGRPNSPLHF.

The chain is built from TRBV7-2 and TRBJ2-5, with D perhaps matching TRBD1 or TRBD2 (5 bases each). Germline V lookup: CDR1 SGHTA, CDR2 FQGNSA. The CDR3 sequence is 15 residues long. V was clipped by 3 bases and J by 5 bases, with 16 bases between them. The CDR3 spells CASSFSGTIGETQYF. Written as DNA, the CDR3 is TGTGCCAGCAGCTTTTCCGGGACCATTGGGGAGACCCAGTACTTC.

This clone was detected only a few times. This rearrangement joins TRBV5-4 to TRBJ2-3, with 8 bases lining up with TRBD1. The CDR3 runs to 14 residues. Germline V lookup: CDR1 SGHNT, CDR2 YYREEE (reference sequence). V shed 4 bases, J shed 4 bases, and the junction held 5 bases outside the gene matches. CDR3 region: CASSLTGVADTQYF. As DNA, the CDR3 is TGTGCCAGCAGCCTGACAGGGGTTGCAGATACGCAGTATTTT.

DNA of the CDR3: TGTGCCAGCAGCCCGGCTCCCCCTTGGGGCGAGCAGTACTTC. The encoded protein is CASSPAPPWGEQYF. This chain joins TRBV7-3 and TRBJ2-7; no clear D. Trimming stripped 5 bases from V and 6 bases from J, with 17 bases between. The V gene's germline CDR1 is SGHTA and CDR2 FQGTGA. There are 14 residues in the CDR3. Together with reference TRBV7-3 and TRBJ2-7, the CDR3 gives the full variable domain: GAGVSQTPSNKVTEKGKYVELRCDPISGHTALYWYRQSLGQGPEFLIYFQGTGAADDSGLPNDRFFAVRPEGSVSTLKIQRTERGDSAVYLCASSPAPPWGEQYFGPGTRLTVT.

V usage is TRBV7-2 and J usage is TRBJ1-5, with D unclear. V lost 8 bases and J lost 6, with 8 bases in between. This CDR3 is built from 11 residues. CDR1 and CDR2 (germline): SGHTA, FQGNSA. CDR3: CASYPCQPQHF. The CDR3 DNA reads as TGTGCCAGCTACCCATGTCAGCCCCAGCATTTT.

This chain uses TRBV7-8 with TRBJ1-1; 10 bases fit TRBD1. The CDR3 extends over 15 amino acids. Germline-derived CDR1 and CDR2 are SGHVS and FQNEAQ. V shed 4 bases and J 5 bases; nucleotides not matched to a gene: 7. CDR3 DNA sequence: TGTGCCAGCAGCTATGGACAGGGGGGAGCGACTGAAGCTTTCTTT. Its protein product is CASSYGQGGATEAFF.

The chain carries TRBV4-3 and TRBJ2-7; TRBD1 matches at 9 bases. This CDR3 contains 16 residues. Trimming removed 4 bases from V and 7 bases from J; junction bases left unmatched: 14. Germline V gives CDR1 LGHNA, CDR2 YSLEER. The CDR3 protein is CASSPRTGTGTGEQYF. In nucleotides, the CDR3 is TGCGCCAGCAGCCCAAGGACCGGGACAGGGACGGGGGAGCAGTACTTC.

This rearrangement joins TRBV5-1 to TRBJ1-5; D unclear. CDR1 SGHRS and CDR2 YFSETQ come from the germline V gene. V was pared by 5 bases and J by 0 bases, with 9 bases between. The CDR3 runs 14 residues. This CDR3 is CASSYDGSNQPQHF. DNA for the CDR3: TGCGCCAGCAGTTATGACGGTAGCAATCAGCCCCAGCATTTT. Supplemented by reference TRBV5-1 and TRBJ1-5, the full variable domain reads KAGVTQTPRYLIKTRGQQVTLSCSPISGHRSVSWYQQTPGQGLQFLFEYFSETQRNKGNFPGRFSGRQFSNSRSEMNVSTLELGDSALYLCASSYDGSNQPQHFGDGTRLSIL.

The chain links TRBV7-9 to TRBJ2-2, with D perhaps TRBD2 (5 bases). V shed 4 bases and J shed 3 bases, with 18 bases lying between them. CDR3 length equals 17 residues. Germline V gene sequence: CDR1 SEHNR, CDR2 FQNEAQ (reference sequence). The CDR3 DNA reads TGTGCCAGCAGCTCCTGGACTTCTCCGGAGGACACCGGGGAGCTGTTTTTT. This encodes CASSSWTSPEDTGELFF.